These 30 T cell receptor beta chains share one sample of origin, sequenced in a study of blood T cells in healthy people across ages. The use of a sample-barcoded 5' primer and a J-beta primer mix characterized a second PCR of roughly 6 to 12 cycles. MiXCR, run by TCRdb on the 5' RACE reads, gives a single entry per CDR3 protein. The sample includes about 900,000 distinct CDR3 sequences, under 80% seen only once; the top ten take approximately 30%. The sample taken for sequencing was blood. These receptors came from a man aged 25-45 years in good health.

This rearrangement joins TRBV7-9 to TRBJ2-1; tentative D call: TRBD1 (5 bases). The V end lost 1 base, the J end lost 8 bases, and 6 bases lay between the germline ends. This CDR3 contains 12 residues. From germline, CDR1 is SEHNR and CDR2 FQNEAQ (reference sequence). CDR3 DNA sequence: TGTGCCAGCAGCTTAGTCAGGGATGAGCAGTTCTTC. As protein: CASSLVRDEQFF.

The chain recombines TRBV28 with TRBJ1-1; D gene uncertain. Germline CDR1 MDHEN, CDR2 SYDVKM. Deletions cut 8 bases from V and 3 bases from J, with 13 bases between. The CDR3 consists of 13 residues. CDR3 DNA sequence: TGTGCCAGCGATACCAAAGGGCACACTGAAGCTTTCTTT. It is translated as CASDTKGHTEAFF.

V is TRBV4-1 and J is TRBJ2-7; a possible D gene is TRBD2 (7 bases). Looked up from germline, CDR1 is MGHRA and CDR2 is YSYEKL. This CDR3 contains 15 residues. Trimming cost V 4 bases and J 4 bases, with 17 bases left between them. This chain's CDR3 is CASSPALGGAYEQYF. CDR3 nucleotides: TGCGCCAGCAGCCCCGCCCTTGGGGGGGCTTACGAGCAGTACTTC.

The gene calls are TRBV12-3 or TRBV12-4 and TRBJ2-2; TRBD2 agrees at 11 bases. V shed 4 bases, J shed 4 bases, and the junction held 14 bases outside the gene matches. The CDR3 covers 19 residues. The CDR3 protein is CASSSPGTSGVRGTGELFF. The CDR3 nucleotides are TGTGCCAGCAGTTCTCCCGGGACTAGCGGTGTTCGGGGCACCGGGGAGCTGTTTTTT.

In this sample, this clonotype turned up a few times. The genes are TRBV6-2 or TRBV6-3 and TRBJ2-4; 7 bases map to TRBD1. Per germline, CDR1 MNHEY and CDR2 SVGEGT. V was pared by 4 bases and J by 0 bases, with 12 bases of the junction left unmatched. The CDR3 spans 18 residues. This CDR3 is CASSWSGQTTIAKNIQYF. Written as DNA, the CDR3 is TGTGCCAGCAGTTGGTCGGGACAGACAACAATAGCCAAAAACATTCAGTACTTC.

The chain employs TRBV6-2 or TRBV6-3 and TRBJ2-1; D unclear. Between the trimmed V and J ends, which lost 4 bases and 9 bases, there was a span of 19 bases. The germline V gene has CDR1 MNHEY and CDR2 SVGEGT. The CDR3 covers 15 residues. CDR3 region: CASSWSQPNLSEQFF. DNA for the CDR3: TGTGCCAGCAGTTGGAGCCAGCCTAATCTTAGTGAGCAGTTCTTC.

The chain joins TRBV5-6 to TRBJ1-6; perhaps TRBD1 as D (6 bases). V dropped 2 bases and J dropped 7 bases, with 19 bases sitting between them. The CDR3 spans 17 residues. Germline V gene sequence: CDR1 SGHDT, CDR2 YYEEEE. The chain's CDR3 is CASSLDGEAGGNSPLHF. The CDR3 DNA reads as TGTGCCAGCAGCTTAGATGGAGAGGCCGGGGGCAATTCACCCCTCCACTTT.

The chain links TRBV6-2 or TRBV6-3 to TRBJ2-6; D is possibly TRBD1 or TRBD2 (5 bases each). Per germline, CDR1 MNHEY and CDR2 SVGEGT. V was pared by 2 bases and J by 4 bases, with 12 bases between. The CDR3 extends over 16 amino acids. The CDR3 protein is CASSYEGSAGANVLTF. The DNA for the CDR3 is TGTGCCAGCAGTTACGAGGGGTCGGCCGGGGCCAACGTCCTGACTTTC.

The table lists this clonotype with a few counts. The V and J genes are TRBV27 and TRBJ2-5; D might be TRBD1 (6 bases). This CDR3 has 16 residues. In germline, CDR1 is MNHEY, CDR2 SMNVEV (reference sequence). The V end lost 5 bases, the J end lost 4 bases, and 20 bases lay between the germline ends. The DNA for the CDR3 is TGTGCCAGCAGTACATCCCAGGGGTTCAAAAGAGAGACCCAGTACTTC. This translates into CASSTSQGFKRETQYF.

The sample holds many counts of this clonotype. The J gene is TRBJ2-3, the V gene TRBV24-1, with unresolved D. Trimming took 4 bases from V and 1 from J, leaving 8 bases between them. The CDR3 is made up of 14 amino acids. Per the germline V gene, CDR1 is KGHDR and CDR2 is SFDVKD. The CDR3 DNA sequence: TGTGCCACCAGTGACCCGGGCCGCACAGATACGCAGTATTTT. It codes for CATSDPGRTDTQYF.

The rearrangement uses TRBV4-1 and TRBJ2-3; 9 bases line up with TRBD1. After removal of 7 bases from V and 6 bases from J, the junction contained 8 bases not matched to a gene. This CDR3 is 14 amino acids long. Germline assignment: CDR1 MGHRA and CDR2 YSYEKL. The CDR3 sequence is CASNDRGAGDTQYF. The CDR3 DNA follows: TGCGCCAGCAACGACAGGGGGGCAGGGGATACGCAGTATTTT.

The chain employs TRBV5-1 and TRBJ1-2; D is uncertain. The germline V gene encodes CDR1 SGHRS and CDR2 YFSETQ. Trimming shortened V by 4 bases and J by 5 bases, and 9 bases separated the two germline ends. This CDR3 is built from 12 residues. The CDR3 region has the DNA TGCGCCAGCAGCCTTAACACGTATGGCTACACCTTC. Encoded protein: CASSLNTYGYTF.

This chain uses TRBV7-2 with TRBJ1-4; maybe TRBD1 (5 bases). The CDR3 runs 14 residues. The V gene's germline CDR1 is SGHTA and CDR2 FQGNSA. Between the trimmed V and J ends, which lost 1 base and 3 bases, there was a span of 6 bases. CDR3 sequence (DNA): TGTGCCAGCAGCTTAGGCAGGGCTAATGAAAAACTGTTTTTT. Its translation: CASSLGRANEKLFF.

The rearrangement links TRBV27 to TRBJ2-3; tentative D call: TRBD1 (5 bases). The germline CDR1 and CDR2 sequences are MNHEY and SMNVEV (reference sequence). The CDR3 totals 16 residues. V lost 4 bases, J lost 1 base, and 15 bases lay in between. DNA for the CDR3: TGTGCCAGCAGTTCCCCTGAGGCAGGGCGCACAGATACGCAGTATTTT. Encoded protein: CASSSPEAGRTDTQYF.

The genes are TRBV9 and TRBJ2-1; D remains unclear. The J call may be mistaken, given a closer DNA end match to TRBJ2-7. The CDR3 consists of 14 residues. Germline-derived CDR1 and CDR2 are SGDLS and YYNGEE. DNA of the CDR3: TGTGCCAGCAGCGTGGTTGGAGTATCCTACGAGCAGTACTTC. Residues: CASSVVGVSYEQYF.

This rearrangement joins TRBV6-5 to TRBJ2-7; the D is unclear. Germline-derived CDR1 and CDR2 are MNHEY and SVGAGI. Trimming left V 7 bases short and J 2 bases short, with 15 bases between. The CDR3 sequence is 14 residues long. The CDR3 loop is CASTRRGRTYEQYF. CDR3 nucleotides: TGTGCCAGCACCAGACGAGGACGGACCTACGAGCAGTACTTC.

In its sample, this clonotype was seen a few times. CDR3 protein: CASSYSGVQPQHF. In DNA form, the CDR3 reads TGTGCCAGCAGTTACTCGGGGGTTCAGCCCCAGCATTTT. The V and J genes are TRBV6-2 or TRBV6-3 and TRBJ1-5; maybe TRBD1 (5 bases). This CDR3 is built from 13 residues. Germline assignment: CDR1 MNHEY and CDR2 SVGEGT. V was clipped by 0 bases and J by 6 bases, with 6 bases between them.

This chain uses TRBV27 with TRBJ2-5, with TRBD2 identical over 10 bases. The germline V gene encodes CDR1 MNHEY and CDR2 SMNVEV (reference sequence). The CDR3 totals 16 residues. J lost 4 bases, V lost 3 bases, and 8 bases had no gene match. CDR3 DNA: TGTGCCAGCAGTTTGGGCGCTAGCGGGGGTCGAGAGACCCAGTACTTC. It encodes CASSLGASGGRETQYF.

The chain combines TRBV20-1 with TRBJ2-7, with TRBD2 matching over 8 bases. This CDR3 is 15 amino acids long. The V segment lost 6 bases and the J segment 2 bases; nucleotides outside the gene matches: 12. Per germline, CDR1 DFQATT and CDR2 SNEGSKA (reference sequence). This CDR3 reads CSAPPRGGGTYEQYF. In DNA form, the CDR3 reads TGCAGTGCACCACCTAGAGGCGGGGGGACCTACGAGCAGTACTTC.

The rearrangement links TRBV12-3 or TRBV12-4 to TRBJ2-5; TRBD2 is a possible D gene (5 bases). CDR3 length: 14 amino acids. Trimming removed 6 bases at V and 4 bases at J, with 15 bases between. CDR3 sequence: CASRVLGSPETQYF. In DNA, the CDR3 is TGTGCCAGCAGGGTACTAGGCTCTCCAGAGACCCAGTACTTC.

This chain links TRBV15 with TRBJ2-1; 12 bases line up with TRBD1. This CDR3 has 14 amino acids. Per germline, CDR1 LNHNV and CDR2 YYDKDF (reference sequence). After removal of 7 bases from V and 7 bases from J, the junction contained 5 bases not matched to a gene. The CDR3, as DNA: TGTGCCACCAAGCAGGGACAGGGGGCTAATGAGCAGTTCTTC. Translating gives CATKQGQGANEQFF.

J is TRBJ2-3 and V is TRBV2; D gene ambiguous. The CDR3 has 12 residues. From germline, CDR1 is SNHLY and CDR2 FYNNEI. The V end lost 7 bases, the J end lost 2 bases, and 7 bases lay between the germline ends. The CDR3 spells CASTGDTDTQYF. CDR3 in DNA: TGTGCCAGCACTGGGGACACAGATACGCAGTATTTT.

This chain links TRBV12-3 or TRBV12-4 with TRBJ2-7; tentatively, D is TRBD1 or TRBD2 (7 bases each). V lost 3 bases and J lost 7, with 19 bases in between. The CDR3 has 15 amino acids. CDR3 DNA: TGTGCCAGCAGTTTCAGACAGGGAGGGGAGGCGGAGCAGTACTTC. It encodes CASSFRQGGEAEQYF.

The chain is built from TRBV12-3 or TRBV12-4 and TRBJ2-5; D is possibly TRBD1 or TRBD2 (5 bases each). The CDR3 has 13 residues. V lost 5 bases to trimming and J lost 0 bases, with 7 bases between them. CDR3 sequence: CASSRGHQETQYF. The CDR3 nucleotides are TGTGCCAGCAGTAGGGGACACCAAGAGACCCAGTACTTC.

The chain carries TRBV9 and TRBJ2-7; TRBD2 might be the D (6 bases). The V end lost 2 bases, the J end lost 2 bases, and 11 bases lay between the germline ends. The germline V gene encodes CDR1 SGDLS and CDR2 YYNGEE. This CDR3 is 14 amino acids long. The DNA of the CDR3 is TGTGCCAGCAGCGTCTCAGGACTAACCTACGAGCAGTACTTC. Translation gives CASSVSGLTYEQYF.

The J gene is TRBJ2-7, the V gene TRBV20-1, with a weak D call TRBD2 (5 bases). CDR1 is DFQATT and CDR2 is SNEGSKA in the germline V gene (reference sequence). The CDR3 contains 14 residues. The V gene lost 4 bases and the J gene lost 2 bases, with 15 bases spanning the gap. As DNA, the CDR3 is TGCAGTGCTACAAAACCGGACGGGACCTACGAGCAGTACTTC. It is translated as CSATKPDGTYEQYF.

This CDR3 is CASSHEIAADTQYF. CDR3 DNA: TGCGCCAGCAGCCATGAAATAGCAGCAGATACGCAGTATTTT. The gene calls are TRBV4-1 and TRBJ2-3, with D hard to call. Per germline, CDR1 MGHRA and CDR2 YSYEKL. Trimming took off 3 bases at V and 4 bases at J, with 11 bases between the two ends. The CDR3 runs 14 residues.

This chain joins TRBV4-2 and TRBJ2-3; D assignment may be TRBD1 or TRBD2 (5 bases each). The CDR3 has 16 amino acids. Germline V lookup: CDR1 LGHNA, CDR2 YNFKEQ. Deletions cut 4 bases from V and 4 bases from J, with 18 bases between. The DNA of the CDR3 is TGTGCCAGCAGCCCCCTTGTAGGGGCGGGTGCAGATACGCAGTATTTT. Its protein product is CASSPLVGAGADTQYF.

To note about this clonotype: Being one base from a much bigger clone, this may be a read error. CDR3 sequence reads: CSARDHGQAGEQYF. The CDR3 nucleotides read TGCAGTGCTAGGGACCACGGACAGGCGGGGGAGCAGTACTTC. The chain links TRBV20-1 to TRBJ2-7; a possible D gene is TRBD1 (7 bases). The CDR3 has 14 amino acids. The V end lost 3 bases, the J end lost 7 bases, and 19 bases lay between the germline ends. Germline V gives CDR1 DFQATT, CDR2 SNEGSKA (reference sequence).

This clonotype turned up a few times. J is TRBJ2-1 and V is TRBV20-1, with TRBD1 matching over 8 bases. The CDR3 totals 15 residues. The trim removed 0 bases at V and 5 bases at J, leaving 6 bases unmatched. Germline values: CDR1 DFQATT, CDR2 SNEGSKA (reference sequence). The CDR3 DNA reads as TGCAGTGCTAGAGATCTGGGACAGGTCGACAATGAGCAGTTCTTC. Amino acid sequence: CSARDLGQVDNEQFF.